This T cell receptor beta chain was identified during a study of blood T cells in healthy people across ages (dated by TCRdb to 2015 to 2017). Regarding the study in general: Template switching captured roughly one uniquely barcoded TCR beta cDNA molecule per two T cells in model experiments. Using deep sequencing normalized with unique cDNA molecular identifiers, the study measured how TCR beta repertoire diversity changes with age. Donors were grouped into four age groups: young (average approximately 16 years), middle-aged (over 35), aged (around 60) and long-lived (around 80). Donors of different ages were randomly distributed across sequencing lanes to avoid experimental bias. The study analyzed two additional independent replicas of 1 million unique cDNA reads from the same blood draw for two donors, one aged 18 to 30 and one aged 80 or older.

With regard to this clonotype: This receptor's antigen is unknown. A much larger clone differs from this one at a single base, so this may be a read error.

What the research found in general, with its limitations: Bulk unsorted PBMC profiling prevented conclusive comparison of naive and antigen-experienced compartments. The percentage of naive T cells measured by flow cytometry correlated strongly with observed TCR beta diversity. Because the CMV infection status of the donors was unknown, age-related changes in expanded clonotypes may potentially have been confounded. Estimates of total diversity based on one million sequenced T cells were regarded as lower bounds and as underestimates. As age increased, observed TCR beta diversity per million T cells dropped in a roughly linear way, and a significant reduction was already evident by age around 41. The long-lived group showed more naive CD4+ T cells, fewer expanded clones and increased TCR diversity than the aged group, suggesting age selection.

The method behind the library was 5' RACE. Instrument on record: Illumina HiSeq 2500. The second PCR ran for about 7 to 11 cycles and used a J-beta primer mix along with a sample-barcoded 5' primer. Each TCR beta cDNA molecule received a unique molecular identifier from a template-switch 5' adaptor carrying 12 random nucleotides. Each sample yielded at least 2.5 million CDR3-containing paired-end reads. All of the RNA was converted into first-strand cDNA using the Mint cDNA synthesis kit, with a TRBC-specific oligonucleotide serving as the primer. Following uracil-DNA glycosylase treatment, a first 18-cycle PCR with universal primers M1SS and BC2_uni_R was performed on all cDNA. On the authors' methods: For normalization, 1 million high-quality reads, each with a distinct molecular identifier, were randomly selected from each sample. Instead of being binned into consensus sequences, reads with shared molecular identifiers were discarded. CDR3 identification, clonotype clustering and error correction used MiTCR with a Q25 quality threshold and the strictest error-elimination algorithm. Lower-bound total TCR beta diversity was estimated with a nonparametric unseen species model using Euler transformation. The public reads were reprocessed in TCRdb via fastp at Q25 and MiXCR, keeping in-frame beta chains. CDR3 protein sequences are deduplicated, and each keeps its most common genes and DNA. V and J calls and clone size were set by TCRdb, not the authors. This sample holds some 710,000 distinct CDR3 sequences; around half were observed only once. About a sixth of the sample belongs to the ten largest clones.

Trimmed from V: 7 bases; trimmed from J: 4 bases; junction bases lacking a gene match: 5. Including the terminal cysteine and phenylalanine, the CDR3 comprises 13 residues. Only the CDR3 portion is preserved as DNA: 39 bases, with reading frame beginning at the first base. Systemically healthy Caucasian individuals from Russia, 39 in total and aged roughly 6 to 100 years, were included as donors. Approximately 10 milliliters of peripheral blood were collected from each donor into EDTA-treated Vacutainer tubes. Ficoll-Paque density-gradient centrifugation was used to isolate PBMCs, with at least 6.5 million per sample. Trizol reagent was used to extract total RNA from PBMCs, with at least 5.5 micrograms per sample. For every donor, flow cytometry on a PBMC aliquot measured the percentage of naive CD45RAhigh/CD27high T cells.

This receptor was taken from a man at least 80 years old in good health. The sequencing sample was made of blood. The chain is encoded by TRBV12-3 or TRBV12-4 joined to TRBJ1-2; TRBD1 fits 8 bases in the junction. The CDR3 in this case is CASTSDRVYGYTF. The DNA is as follows: TGTGCCAGCACCTCGGACAGGGTCTATGGCTACACCTTC.